A single T cell receptor beta chain is shown here with its context. Its antigen is not known. The data stem from a study of OX40 agonist ivuxolimab in advanced cancers. Turning to the study itself: Patients received intravenous ivuxolimab every 2 weeks at 0.01 to 10 mg/kg.

Study observations and caveats: At 0.1 to 3.0 mg/kg, CD4+ and CD8+ blood T cells expanded clonally by week 6.

Germline V gene lookup returns CDR1 GTSNPN and CDR2 SVGIG (reference sequence). V was trimmed by 2 bases and J by 5 bases, leaving 15 bases between them. The CDR3 runs to 14 residues. Data came from immunoSEQ multiplex PCR; TCRdb stores just in-frame clones and leaves some out. The sample contains approximately 97,000 clones, roughly nine tenths of which appear only once. The V gene is TRBV30, the J gene TRBJ2-5; perhaps TRBD2 as D (5 bases). The receptor was isolated from an adult with an advanced solid tumor such as melanoma, head and neck, liver or kidney cancer. Source: CD4+ or CD8+ T cells sorted from blood, taken in a trial of the OX40 agonist ivuxolimab. The CDR3 spells CAWSQGPRGETQYF. Here the CDR3 DNA reads TGTGCCTGGAGTCAAGGTCCTCGAGGGGAGACCCAGTACTTC.